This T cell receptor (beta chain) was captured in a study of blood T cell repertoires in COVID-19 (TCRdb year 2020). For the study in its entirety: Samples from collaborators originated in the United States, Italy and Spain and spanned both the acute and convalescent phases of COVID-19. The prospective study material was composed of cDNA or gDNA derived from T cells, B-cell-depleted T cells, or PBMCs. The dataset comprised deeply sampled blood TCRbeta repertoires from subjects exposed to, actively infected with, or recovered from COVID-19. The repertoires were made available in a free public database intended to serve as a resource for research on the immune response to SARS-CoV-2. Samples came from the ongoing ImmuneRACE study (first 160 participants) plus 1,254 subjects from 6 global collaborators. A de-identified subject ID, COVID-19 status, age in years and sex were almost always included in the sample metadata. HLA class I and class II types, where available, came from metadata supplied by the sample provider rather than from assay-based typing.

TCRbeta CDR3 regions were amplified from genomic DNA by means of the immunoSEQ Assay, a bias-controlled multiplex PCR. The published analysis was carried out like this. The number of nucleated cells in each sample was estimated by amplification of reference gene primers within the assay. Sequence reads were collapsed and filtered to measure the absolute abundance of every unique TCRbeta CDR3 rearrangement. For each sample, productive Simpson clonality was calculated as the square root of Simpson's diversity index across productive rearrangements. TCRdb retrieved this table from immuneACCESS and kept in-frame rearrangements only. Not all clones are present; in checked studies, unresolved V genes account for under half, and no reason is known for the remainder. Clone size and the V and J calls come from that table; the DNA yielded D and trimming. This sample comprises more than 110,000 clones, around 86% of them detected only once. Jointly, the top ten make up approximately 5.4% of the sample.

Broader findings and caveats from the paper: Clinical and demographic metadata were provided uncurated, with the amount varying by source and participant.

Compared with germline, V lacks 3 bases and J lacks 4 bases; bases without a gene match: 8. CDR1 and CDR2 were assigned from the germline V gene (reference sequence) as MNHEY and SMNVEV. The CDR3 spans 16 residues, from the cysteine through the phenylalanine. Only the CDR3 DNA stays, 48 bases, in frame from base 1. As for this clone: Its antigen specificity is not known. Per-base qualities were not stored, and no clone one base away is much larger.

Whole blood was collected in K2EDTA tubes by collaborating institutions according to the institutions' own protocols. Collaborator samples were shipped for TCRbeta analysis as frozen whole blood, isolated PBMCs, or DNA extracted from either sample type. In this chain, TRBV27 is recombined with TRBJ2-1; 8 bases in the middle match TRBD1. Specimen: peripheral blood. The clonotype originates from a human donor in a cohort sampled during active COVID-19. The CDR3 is CASSFRNTGGYNEQFF. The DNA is TGTGCCAGCAGTTTCAGGAATACAGGGGGTTACAATGAGCAGTTCTTC.